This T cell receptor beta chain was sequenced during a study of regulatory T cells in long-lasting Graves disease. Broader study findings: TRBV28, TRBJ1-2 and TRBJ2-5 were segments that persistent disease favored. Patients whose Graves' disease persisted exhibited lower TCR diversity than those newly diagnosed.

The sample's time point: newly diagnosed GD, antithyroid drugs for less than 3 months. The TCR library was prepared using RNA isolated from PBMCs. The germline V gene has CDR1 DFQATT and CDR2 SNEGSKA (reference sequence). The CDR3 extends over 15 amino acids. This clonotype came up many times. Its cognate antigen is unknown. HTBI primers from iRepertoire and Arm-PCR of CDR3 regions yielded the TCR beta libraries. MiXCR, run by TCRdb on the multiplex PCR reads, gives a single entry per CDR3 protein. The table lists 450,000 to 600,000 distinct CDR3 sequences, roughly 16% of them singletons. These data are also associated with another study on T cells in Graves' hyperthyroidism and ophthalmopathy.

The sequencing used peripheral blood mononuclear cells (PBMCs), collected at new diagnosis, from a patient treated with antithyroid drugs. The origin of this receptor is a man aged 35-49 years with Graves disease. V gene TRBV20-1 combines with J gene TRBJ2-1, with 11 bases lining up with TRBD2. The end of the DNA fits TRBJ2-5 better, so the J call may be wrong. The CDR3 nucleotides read TGCAGTGCTAGTTCGCTAGCGGGAGGACAGGAGACCCAGTACTTC. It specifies CSASSLAGGQETQYF.